Each of the 22 T cell receptor beta chains below was sequenced from the same sample in a study of blood T cells in healthy people across ages. With a J-beta primer mix and a sample-barcoded 5' primer, a second PCR ran roughly 6 to 11 cycles. TCRdb fed the 5' RACE reads into MiXCR, producing one record per CDR3 protein. The sample comprises around 1,000,000 distinct CDR3 sequences, approximately 25% of which are singletons, and 0.75% rests with the top ten. The same data also contributed to another study, on T cells of mothers and their children.

What was sequenced was blood. The receptors originated from a girl aged 2 to 9 in good health.

This clonotype was recorded a few times. This chain links TRBV29-1 with TRBJ1-3; TRBD1 matches 10 bases. The germline V gene has CDR1 SQVTM and CDR2 ANQGSEA. With 6 bases clipped from V and 3 bases from J, the junction kept 8 bases outside the gene matches. This CDR3 is 15 amino acids long. The CDR3 loop is CSVGQTGGGGNTIYF. The CDR3 DNA sequence: TGCAGCGTCGGCCAGACAGGGGGCGGTGGAAACACCATATATTTT. Full variable domain (outside the CDR3, taken from reference TRBV29-1 and TRBJ1-3): SAVISQKPSRDICQRGTSLTIQCQVDSQVTMMFWYRQQPGQSLTLIATANQGSEATYESGFVIDKFPISRPNLTFSTLTVSNMSPEDSSIYLCSVGQTGGGGNTIYFGEGSWLTVV.

The chain combines TRBV6-2 or TRBV6-3 with TRBJ2-1; the D is unclear. V lost 2 bases and J 8 bases, leaving 4 bases between the germline ends. Germline lookup yields CDR1 MNHEY and CDR2 SVGEGT. CDR3 length equals 11 residues. CDR3 sequence: CASSYTDEQFF. In DNA, the CDR3 is TGTGCCAGCAGTTACACTGATGAGCAGTTCTTC.

This clonotype was counted only a few times. The chain joins TRBV7-2 to TRBJ1-4, with 8 bases fitting TRBD1. V shed 1 base and J 8 bases; nucleotides not matched to a gene: 6. CDR1 SGHTA and CDR2 FQGNSA come from the germline V gene. The CDR3 consists of 15 residues. The CDR3: CASSLVGDRFEKLFF. For the CDR3, the DNA is TGTGCCAGCAGCTTAGTGGGGGACAGGTTCGAAAAACTGTTTTTT.

The chain uses TRBV3-1 and TRBJ2-7, with 9 positions matching TRBD2. The CDR3 extends over 12 amino acids. Germline V gene sequence: CDR1 LGHDT, CDR2 YNNKEL (reference sequence). The V gene end was trimmed by 10 bases and the J gene end by 5 bases; junction bases not matched to a gene: 6. The CDR3 nucleotides read TGTGCCACTGCGACTAGCGGCAACGAGCAGTACTTC. Its protein is CATATSGNEQYF.

This chain connects TRBV19 to TRBJ2-2; no definite D call. Trimming removed 0 bases at V and 4 bases at J, with 6 bases between. This CDR3 region has 14 residues. CDR1 LNHDA and CDR2 SQIVND come from the germline V gene (reference sequence). The DNA of the CDR3 is TGTGCCAGTAGTATAGAAGGCGTCACCGGGGAGCTGTTTTTT. Translated, it gives CASSIEGVTGELFF.

V and J are TRBV10-1 and TRBJ2-5; TRBD1 matches 7 bases. J gave up 4 bases and V 8 bases, and 16 bases lay outside the gene matches. Germline CDR1 reads WNHNN; CDR2 reads SYGVQD (reference sequence). The CDR3 totals 16 residues. CDR3 sequence: CASDGRQGWRGETQYF. CDR3 coding DNA: TGCGCCAGCGACGGACGACAGGGTTGGAGAGGAGAGACCCAGTACTTC.

The V and J genes are TRBV12-3 or TRBV12-4 and TRBJ2-7, with 7 bases fitting TRBD1. With V trimmed by 10 bases and J by 3 bases, 6 bases remained unmatched. The CDR3 length is 12 residues. CDR3 coding DNA: TGTGCCACCACAAACAGGGGCTACGAGCAGTACTTC. Residues: CATTNRGYEQYF.

CDR3 DNA sequence: TGCGCCAGCAGCCAAGATCTTAGGGAAATGGGAAACACCATATATTTT. It codes for CASSQDLREMGNTIYF. This chain links TRBV4-3 with TRBJ1-3; D unclear. Trimming took 0 bases from V and 4 from J, leaving 13 bases between them. The CDR3 covers 16 residues. Germline V gives CDR1 LGHNA, CDR2 YSLEER.

The chain recombines TRBV20-1 with TRBJ1-1; no clear D. V lost 7 bases and J lost 3, with 9 bases in between. This CDR3 is 11 amino acids long. The germline gives CDR1 DFQATT, CDR2 SNEGSKA (reference sequence). The CDR3 spells CSVGSYTEAFF. The CDR3 bases are TGCAGTGTGGGTTCATACACTGAAGCTTTCTTT.

This rearrangement joins TRBV13 to TRBJ2-7, with D uncertain. Germline V gives CDR1 PRHDT, CDR2 FYEKMQ (reference sequence). Trimming removed 6 bases from V and 5 bases from J, with 17 bases in between. The CDR3 contains 14 residues. CDR3 sequence (DNA): TGTGCCAGCAGTGATTGGGAACTTAGGGACGAGCAGTACTTC. Protein: CASSDWELRDEQYF.

A note on this clonotype: At one boundary the junction diverges from the germline segment, which might be a read error. The rearrangement links TRBV4-1 to TRBJ2-1; 12 bases align to TRBD2. The end of the DNA fits TRBJ2-7 better, so the J call may be wrong. The CDR3 loop spans 16 amino acids. CDR1 MGHRA and CDR2 YSYEKL come from the germline V gene. CDR3 nucleotide sequence: TGCGCCAGCAGTCAAGGTCCTAGCGGGAGGGTCTACGAGCAGTACTTC. Translated: CASSQGPSGRVYEQYF.

J is TRBJ2-2 and V is TRBV9, with D unclear. The germline V gene has CDR1 SGDLS and CDR2 YYNGEE. The CDR3 length is 16 residues. Trimming pared 4 bases from V and 0 bases from J, leaving 13 bases between. CDR3 region: CASSPRPNPNTGELFF. The CDR3 nucleotides read TGTGCCAGCAGCCCCCGACCGAACCCGAACACCGGGGAGCTGTTTTTT. Drawing the rest from reference TRBV9 and TRBJ2-2, the complete variable domain is DSGVTQTPKHLITATGQRVTLRCSPRSGDLSVYWYQQSLDQGLQFLIQYYNGEERAKGNILERFSAQQFPDLHSELNLSSLELGDSALYFCASSPRPNPNTGELFFGEGSRLTVL.

This clonotype was seen more than once but under ten times. The gene calls are TRBV7-9 and TRBJ2-5, with D perhaps TRBD2 (5 bases). The end of the DNA fits TRBJ2-7 better, so the J call may be wrong. CDR1 is SEHNR and CDR2 is FQNEAQ in the germline V gene (reference sequence). CDR3 length: 13 amino acids. The CDR3 loop is CASSAGVLYEQYF. The DNA of the CDR3 is TGTGCCAGCAGCGCCGGGGTCCTTTACGAGCAGTACTTC.

This rearrangement joins TRBV7-9 to TRBJ2-5; D is unresolved. The closer fit of TRBJ2-7 to the DNA end suggests the J call may be wrong. CDR3 length: 13 amino acids. The germline gives CDR1 SEHNR, CDR2 FQNEAQ (reference sequence). The DNA for the CDR3 is TGTGCCAGTAGAGTGGCAGGAGACTACGAGCAGTACTTC. Protein: CASRVAGDYEQYF.

The chain has TRBV9 and TRBJ2-5; TRBD2 matches at 10 bases. The CDR3 loop spans 17 amino acids. CDR1 is SGDLS and CDR2 is YYNGEE in the germline V gene. V lost 2 bases to trimming and J lost 2 bases; unmatched junction nucleotides: 9. The chain's CDR3 is CASSVNPGLASQETQYF. The CDR3, as DNA: TGTGCCAGCAGCGTTAACCCGGGACTAGCGTCTCAAGAGACCCAGTACTTC.

The V call is TRBV7-9, the J call TRBJ2-7; D possibly corresponds to TRBD1 (5 bases). Trimming cost V 3 bases and J 0 bases, with 15 bases left between them. In germline, CDR1 is SEHNR, CDR2 FQNEAQ (reference sequence). This CDR3 has 16 residues. The CDR3 DNA sequence: TGTGCCAGCAGCTTGGTCGACAGACCTAGCTCCTACGAGCAGTACTTC. Amino acid sequence: CASSLVDRPSSYEQYF.

This chain links TRBV4-1 with TRBJ2-7; TRBD2 agrees at 9 bases. The CDR3 spans 15 residues. The J segment lost 3 bases and the V segment lost 6 bases, leaving 9 bases of the junction unmatched. The germline CDR1 and CDR2 sequences are MGHRA and YSYEKL. The CDR3 DNA follows: TGCGCCAGCAGTCCTATGCGGGAGGGTTACTACGAGCAGTACTTC. Translation: CASSPMREGYYEQYF.

This sequence joins TRBV7-9 and TRBJ2-5; D is unclear. The J call is uncertain, as TRBJ2-1 better fits the DNA end. Germline lookup yields CDR1 SEHNR and CDR2 FQNEAQ (reference sequence). The CDR3 loop spans 12 amino acids. The CDR3, as DNA: TGTGCCAGCAGCTTCCCAATTTATGAGCAGTTCTTC. Its translation: CASSFPIYEQFF.

Worth noting for this clonotype: The junction shows a germline mismatch at one end, possibly a read error. The chain links TRBV6-1 to TRBJ2-5; no clear D gene. CDR1 is MNHNS and CDR2 is SASEGT in the germline V gene. The CDR3 is 15 residues long. CDR3 bases: TGTGCCTGCAGTGAATGGATAATGCTCCAAGAGACCCAGTACTTC. Its protein product is CACSEWIMLQETQYF.

In this sample, this clonotype turned up a few times. The V and J genes are TRBV7-6 and TRBJ2-2; D remains ambiguous. Per the germline V gene, CDR1 is SGHVS and CDR2 is FNYEAQ. CDR3 size: 13 residues. The V gene lost 3 bases and the J gene lost 5 bases, with 7 bases spanning the gap. CDR3 protein: CASSFEETGELFF. The CDR3 bases are TGTGCCAGCAGCTTTGAGGAAACCGGGGAGCTGTTTTTT.

This clonotype was found a few times. J is TRBJ2-2 and V is TRBV10-1, with 7 bases lining up with TRBD1. Germline-derived CDR1 and CDR2 are WNHNN and SYGVQD (reference sequence). Germline trimming cut 9 bases from V and 4 bases from J; bases unmatched to any gene: 11. The CDR3 contains 15 residues. This chain's CDR3 is CASGNPGQLTGELFF. CDR3 coding DNA: TGCGCCAGTGGTAATCCGGGACAGCTCACCGGGGAGCTGTTTTTT.

The J gene is TRBJ2-7, the V gene TRBV5-1; TRBD1 matches at 9 bases. CDR1 is SGHRS, CDR2 YFSETQ, per germline. V was pared by 5 bases and J by 4 bases, with 10 bases of the junction left unmatched. This CDR3 comprises 15 residues. In DNA, the CDR3 is TGCGCCAGCAGTTGGACAGGGGTAAATGGATACGAGCAGTACTTC. Residues: CASSWTGVNGYEQYF.